This T cell receptor (beta chain) is drawn from a study of CD8+ T cells in alopecia areata. General study results and limits: Compared with mice, patients displayed less clear TCR sharing, possibly for HLA-related reasons. Any link of baseline CD8+ expansion to response, resting on one nonresponder, remains uncertain. It was observed that many expanded lesional clones persisted in scalp and blood during tofacitinib.

It was cDNA, reverse transcribed from extracted RNA, that served as the sequencing template. The protocol was immunoSEQ multiplex PCR, while the TCRdb copy is restricted to in-frame clones and leaves out a portion. Counted here are 100,000 to 150,000 clones, roughly 63% occurring once; the ten biggest clones make up nearly 30%. The sample's treatment: oral pan-JAK inhibitor, 5-10 mg twice daily. This CDR3 spans 16 amino acids. V was cut by 0 bases and J by 3 bases, with 17 bases left in between. Germline-derived CDR1 and CDR2 are SQVTM and ANQGSEA. This clone occurred a few times. Its antigen is not known.

Sequenced material: CD8+ T cells sorted from blood, taken at week 4, from a patient treated with tofacitinib. The V gene is TRBV29-1, the J gene TRBJ2-5, with D possibly TRBD2 on 5 matching bases. The clonotype was recovered from a human donor with alopecia areata. For the CDR3, the DNA is TGCAGCGTTGAAGATGGCGGGCCGGGCCCTGAAGAGACCCAGTACTTC. Its protein product is CSVEDGGPGPEETQYF.